What follows are 7 T cell receptor beta chains derived from one specimen sequenced in a study of blood T cell repertoires in COVID-19. Produced via immunoSEQ multiplex PCR; TCRdb's table is partial and in-frame only. Altogether about 280,000 clones are present, roughly 80% being singletons, with the ten largest covering approximately 5%. The sample was PBMCs or T cells enriched from blood (not recorded which). The receptor set was obtained from a man between 40 and 49 years old who had been exposed to COVID-19.

The sample holds a few counts of this clone. V is TRBV30 and J is TRBJ1-6; D gene uncertain. This CDR3 spans 12 amino acids. Germline values: CDR1 GTSNPN, CDR2 SVGIG (reference sequence). Trimming removed 1 base from V and 13 bases from J, with 11 bases in between. CDR3 residues: CAWSASAEPLHF. CDR3 nucleotides: TGTGCCTGGAGTGCCTCAGCGGAGCCCCTCCACTTT.

The J gene is TRBJ2-7, the V gene TRBV6-5; D ambiguous. The CDR3 is made up of 13 amino acids. CDR1 and CDR2 from the germline V gene are MNHEY and SVGAGI. V was cut by 6 bases and J by 5 bases, with 14 bases left in between. This CDR3 is CASRGEVVNEQYF. DNA of the CDR3: TGTGCCAGCAGAGGAGAGGTTGTCAACGAGCAGTACTTC.

The gene calls are TRBV30 and TRBJ1-1; unclear D gene. This CDR3 is 14 amino acids long. The V gene's germline CDR1 is GTSNPN and CDR2 SVGIG (reference sequence). V was pared by 1 base and J by 4 bases, with 13 bases between. The CDR3 sequence: CAWSGGRWGTEAFF. Here the CDR3 DNA reads TGTGCCTGGAGTGGCGGGAGATGGGGCACTGAAGCTTTCTTT.

The chain combines TRBV11-3 with TRBJ2-3; D might be TRBD1 (5 bases). V lost 5 bases, J lost 6 bases, and 12 bases lay in between. CDR1 is SGHNT and CDR2 is YENEEA in the germline V gene. The CDR3 spans 13 residues. CDR3 region: CASSVTVMDTQYF. The CDR3 region has the DNA TGTGCCAGCAGCGTGACAGTTATGGATACGCAGTATTTT.

The chain is built from TRBV4-1 and TRBJ1-1, with TRBD1 as a possible D gene (5 bases). V shed 6 bases and J shed 2 bases, with 13 bases lying between them. CDR3 length: 14 residues. Per the germline V gene, CDR1 is MGHRA and CDR2 is YSYEKL. The CDR3 DNA reads TGCGCCAGCAGAGGGGTTACAGTAAACACTGAAGCTTTCTTT. Its translation: CASRGVTVNTEAFF.

In the case of this clone: Relative to the germline gene, one junction end is altered; a read error may explain this. Additional DNA sequences in this sample encode the identical CDR3. This rearrangement joins TRBV10-3 to TRBJ1-1; 8 bases fit TRBD1. Per germline, CDR1 ENHRY and CDR2 SYGVKD. The CDR3 consists of 14 residues. CDR3 sequence reads: CATTEGTGNTEAFF. In DNA, the CDR3 is TGCGCCACGACGGAAGGGACAGGGAACACTGAAGCTTTCTTT.

The chain combines TRBV2 with TRBJ2-7; D uncertain. The CDR3 length is 11 residues. Deletions cut 7 bases from V and 3 bases from J, with 7 bases between. Looked up from germline, CDR1 is SNHLY and CDR2 is FYNNEI. This CDR3 reads CASTGFYEQYF. CDR3 DNA: TGTGCCAGCACAGGTTTCTACGAGCAGTACTTC.